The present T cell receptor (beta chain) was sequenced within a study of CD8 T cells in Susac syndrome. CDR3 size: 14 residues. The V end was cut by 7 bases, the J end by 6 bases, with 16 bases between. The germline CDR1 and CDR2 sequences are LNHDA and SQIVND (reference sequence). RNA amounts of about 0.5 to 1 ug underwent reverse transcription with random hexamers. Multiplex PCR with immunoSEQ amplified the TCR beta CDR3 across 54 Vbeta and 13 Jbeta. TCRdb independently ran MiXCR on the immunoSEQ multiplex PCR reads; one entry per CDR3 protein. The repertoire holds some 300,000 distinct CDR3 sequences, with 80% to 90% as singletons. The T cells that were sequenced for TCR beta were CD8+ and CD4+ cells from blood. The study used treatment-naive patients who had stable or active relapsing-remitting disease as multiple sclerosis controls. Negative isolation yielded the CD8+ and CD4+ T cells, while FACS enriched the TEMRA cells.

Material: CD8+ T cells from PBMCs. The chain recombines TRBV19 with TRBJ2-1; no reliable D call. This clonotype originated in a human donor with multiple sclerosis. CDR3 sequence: CASISASLGNEQFF. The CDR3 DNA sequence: TGTGCCAGTATCTCCGCTTCCCTGGGCAATGAGCAGTTCTTC.